Here is one TCR beta chain with its context. Its antigen is not known. The sample contains more than one DNA sequence encoding this CDR3. This entry is derived from a study of shared clonotypes between healthy human individuals. Whole-study results and caveats: Sampling used blood alone; tissue repertoires probably differ. Generally, estimated richness proved larger in naive subsets than it did in memory subsets.

Germline V CDR1 and CDR2: SGHRS, YFSETQ. The CDR3 has 15 amino acids. V was clipped by 4 bases and J by 2 bases, with 16 bases between them. Sequenced by immunoSEQ multiplex PCR; TCRdb stores in-frame clones only, minus some. The sample records about 1.5 million clones, 95% to 99% being singletons. Splitting of CD4+ cells produced CD45RA+ naive and CD45RA-negative memory subsets. The sequenced sample consisted of naive CD4+ T cells sorted from blood. Noted subset: CD45RA+ positively selected. The rearrangement joins TRBV5-1 to TRBJ2-7; D tentatively fits TRBD1 or TRBD2 (5 bases each). The TCR was taken from a young man in good health. Here the CDR3 DNA reads TGCGCCAGCAGCCTGGACGGGACCCGGCCCTACGAGCAGTACTTC. It specifies CASSLDGTRPYEQYF.